This record looks at one TCR beta chain sequence and its context. Antigen: not known. This sample stems from a study of T cell repertoires in cytomegalovirus infection. TCRdb analysed the reads with MiXCR anew, one entry per CDR3 protein. In the table there are some 940,000 distinct CDR3 sequences, 31% of which are singletons. The ends were cut back, 7 bases at V and 7 bases at J, with 10 bases in the middle. The CDR3 is 12 residues long. In germline, CDR1 is MNHEY, CDR2 SVGAGI. Here the sequenced sample was cultured CD8+ T cells from PBMCs, taken from culture after CMV antigen stimulation. The V call is TRBV6-5, the J call TRBJ2-2; D unclear. This sequence was found in a human donor in good health (CMV status not recorded). Some clones in this sample may be carry-over from other donors' samples. This chain's CDR3 is CASTNWFGELFF. DNA for the CDR3: TGTGCCAGCACCAACTGGTTCGGGGAGCTGTTTTTT.